Listed below are T cell receptor beta chains from one sample, sequenced in a study of OX40 agonist ivuxolimab in advanced cancers. Data came from immunoSEQ multiplex PCR; TCRdb stores just in-frame clones and leaves some out. The data show 75,000 or so clones, roughly four fifths seen once. Sequenced material: CD4+ or CD8+ T cells sorted from blood, taken in a trial of the OX40 agonist ivuxolimab. These receptors were collected from an adult with an advanced solid tumor such as melanoma, head and neck, liver or kidney cancer. CDR3s include the opening cysteine and the closing phenylalanine or tryptophan. A D gene is named only where the DNA matches it firmly. Some rows have no size entry. The others give once, few or many, or a class for an expanded clone.

len: 11
j_gene: TRBJ2-1
v_gene: TRBV28
abundance: few
d_gene: .
CDR3aa: CASSLVREQFF
CDR3nt: TGTGCCAGCAGTTTAGTCCGTGAGCAGTTCTTC

len: 17
j_gene: TRBJ2-1
v_gene: TRBV7-9
abundance: .
d_gene: TRBD1
CDR3aa: CASSLTGTGSAYNEQFF
CDR3nt: TGTGCCAGCAGCTTAACCGGGACAGGATCCGCCTACAATGAGCAGTTCTTC

len: 12
j_gene: TRBJ1-5
v_gene: TRBV11-2
abundance: .
d_gene: .
CDR3aa: CASSNSNQPQHF
CDR3nt: TGTGCCAGCAGCAATAGCAATCAGCCCCAGCATTTT

len: 14
j_gene: TRBJ2-6
v_gene: TRBV11-3
abundance: once
d_gene: .
CDR3aa: CASSPGSGANVLTF
CDR3nt: TGTGCCAGCAGCCCTGGTTCCGGGGCCAACGTCCTGACTTTC

len: 13
j_gene: TRBJ2-3
v_gene: TRBV28
abundance: once
d_gene: .
CDR3aa: CATTTGMPDTQYF
CDR3nt: TGTGCCACAACAACAGGGATGCCAGATACGCAGTATTTT

len: 14
j_gene: TRBJ2-5
v_gene: TRBV7-9
abundance: .
d_gene: .
CDR3aa: CASSLGTGGETQYF
CDR3nt: TGTGCCAGCAGCTTAGGGACAGGAGGGGAGACCCAGTACTTC

len: 14
j_gene: TRBJ1-2
v_gene: TRBV29-1
abundance: .
d_gene: .
CDR3aa: CSVEDRRVVDRYTF
CDR3nt: TGCAGCGTTGAAGATCGCAGGGTCGTGGATCGCTACACCTTC

len: 15
j_gene: TRBJ1-6
v_gene: TRBV9
abundance: .
d_gene: .
CDR3aa: CASSVEMEDSSPLHF
CDR3nt: TGTGCCAGCAGCGTAGAAATGGAGGATTCCTCACCCCTCCACTTT

len: 14
j_gene: TRBJ1-5
v_gene: TRBV6-6
abundance: .
d_gene: TRBD1
CDR3aa: CASSRGTDYQPQHF
CDR3nt: TGTGCCAGCAGTCGTGGGACAGACTATCAGCCCCAGCATTTT

len: 14
j_gene: TRBJ1-1
v_gene: TRBV19
abundance: .
d_gene: .
CDR3aa: CASSWGLTNTEAFF
CDR3nt: TGTGCCAGTAGTTGGGGGCTCACGAACACTGAAGCTTTCTTT

len: 15
j_gene: TRBJ1-2
v_gene: TRBV6-1
abundance: .
d_gene: .
CDR3aa: CASPAPRTSNYGYTF
CDR3nt: TGTGCCAGCCCGGCGCCACGTACATCTAACTATGGCTACACCTTC